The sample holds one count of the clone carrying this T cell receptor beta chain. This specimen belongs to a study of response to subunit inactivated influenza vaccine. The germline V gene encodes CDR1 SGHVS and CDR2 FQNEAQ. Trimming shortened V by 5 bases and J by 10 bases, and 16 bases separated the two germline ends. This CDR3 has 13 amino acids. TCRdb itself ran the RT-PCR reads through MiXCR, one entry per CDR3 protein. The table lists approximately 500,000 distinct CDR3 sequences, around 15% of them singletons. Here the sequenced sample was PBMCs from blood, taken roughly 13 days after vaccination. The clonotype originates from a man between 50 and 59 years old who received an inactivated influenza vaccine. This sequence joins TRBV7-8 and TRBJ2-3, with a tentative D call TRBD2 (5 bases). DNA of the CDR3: TGTGCCAGCAGCGCCCAACTAGTTCTCGCGCAGTATTTT. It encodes CASSAQLVLAQYF.